This record concerns one T cell receptor (beta chain) sequence. No cognate antigen has been identified for it. Nothing much larger sits one base from this clone, and base qualities are not available. This sample is part of a study of blood T cell repertoires in COVID-19 (TCRdb year 2020). Regarding the research as a whole: Samples covering the acute and convalescent phases of COVID-19 were provided by collaborators in the United States, Italy and Spain. The material from the prospective study consisted of cDNA or gDNA derived from T cells, B-cell-depleted T cells, or PBMCs. Deeply sampled blood TCRbeta repertoires from subjects exposed to, actively infected with, or recovered from COVID-19 were included in the dataset. A freely available public database, intended as a resource for researchers studying the immune response to SARS-CoV-2, is where the repertoires were released. The samples were drawn from the first 160 participants of the ongoing ImmuneRACE study and from 1,254 subjects provided by 6 global collaborators. The sample metadata nearly always contained a de-identified subject ID, COVID-19 status, age in years and sex. HLA class I and class II types, where available, came from metadata supplied by the sample provider rather than from assay-based typing. What the authors observed across the whole study: Clinical and demographic metadata were provided uncurated, with the amount varying by source and participant.

TCRbeta CDR3 regions were amplified from genomic DNA using the immunoSEQ Assay, a bias-controlled multiplex PCR. Under the source paper's analysis protocol: Within the assay, amplification of reference gene primers was used to estimate how many nucleated cells each sample contained. To quantify the absolute abundance of each unique TCRbeta CDR3 rearrangement, sequence reads were collapsed and filtered. Productive Simpson clonality was computed per sample as the square root of Simpson's diversity index over productive rearrangements. TCRdb holds this immuneACCESS table with in-frame rearrangements only. Some clones are missing; in checked studies, unresolved V genes explain under half, and the rest has no known cause. V and J calls plus clone size are reproduced from that table; the DNA served to infer D and trimming. This sample is represented by roughly 100,000 clones; roughly 87% of them were singletons. The ten largest clonotypes hold approximately 5.4% of the sample.

In Seattle, one collaborating source enrolled patients while the infection was active and tracked those patients longitudinally over the course of disease. The collaborating institutions used their own protocols to collect whole blood in K2EDTA tubes. For TCRbeta analysis, collaborators shipped samples in one of three forms: frozen whole blood, isolated PBMCs, or DNA extracted from either of those sample types. Trimming removed 4 bases from V and 11 bases from J; the gene matches leave 4 bases unexplained. CDR1 and CDR2, per the germline V gene (reference sequence), are LGHDT and YNNKEL. The CDR3, from cysteine to phenylalanine, totals 14 residues. Of all the DNA, just the CDR3 is kept, 42 bases in frame from base 1.

The chain is made from TRBV3-1 (or the pseudogene TRBV3-2) and TRBJ1-6, and TRBD1 matches 11 of the central bases. Sequencing used peripheral blood. This receptor was obtained from a woman aged 50 to 60 with COVID-19, enrolled during active disease. The DNA sequence is given as TGTGCCAGCAGCCGCGGGACAGGGGGGACACCCCTCCACTTT. It translates to CASSRGTGGTPLHF.